Described below is a single T cell receptor (beta chain) sequence and its context. Its antigen remains unidentified. This sample was included in a study of T cell responses to AZD1222 COVID-19 vaccine. Produced via immunoSEQ multiplex PCR; TCRdb's table is partial and in-frame only. Of more than 95,000 clones in the sample, around 88% were seen once. Trimming stripped 4 bases from V and 5 bases from J, with 17 bases between. The CDR3 is 15 residues long. The germline V gene encodes CDR1 SEHNR and CDR2 FQNEAQ (reference sequence). Second-dose timings of about 4 or about 12 weeks were pooled. Study-wide points: Spike-wide vaccine-associated CD4 TCRs dominated at 160-218 and 743-854. Possibly, clonal diversity was underestimated; donors were largely white British and included more females. Repertoires in all cases were sampled only once the peak T cell response had passed.

Sequenced material: peripheral blood, taken 28 days after the second AZD1222 dose. This sequence was found in an adult who received the AZD1222 COVID-19 vaccine. The chain uses TRBV7-9 and TRBJ2-5, with D tentatively TRBD2 (7 bases). CDR3: CASSSRAGAKETQYF. In DNA form, the CDR3 reads TGTGCCAGCAGCTCCCGGGCGGGGGCGAAGGAGACCCAGTACTTC.